These 18 T cell receptor beta chains originate from one sample sequenced in a study of T and B cells in COVID-19 patients. Multiplex PCR with BIOMED2 TRB-A/B primer pools amplified TRB rearrangements. Each CDR3 protein gets one entry after TCRdb re-called the multiplex PCR reads with MiXCR. In the table there are 8,000 to 9,500 distinct CDR3 sequences, around 27% of which are singletons. Blood genomic DNA input for TRB amplification was roughly 250-500 ng. The source material was blood. All receptors derive from a human donor who had recovered from COVID-19.

This clonotype was observed a handful of times. The gene calls are TRBV19 and TRBJ1-1; maybe TRBD1 (5 bases). Germline values: CDR1 LNHDA, CDR2 SQIVND (reference sequence). V lost 5 bases, J lost 8 bases, and 12 bases lay in between. The CDR3 has 12 amino acids. CDR3 region: CASSWGTAEAFF. CDR3 nucleotides: TGTGCCAGTAGTTGGGGGACCGCAGAAGCTTTCTTT.

This clonotype qualifies as medium-sized. CDR3 bases: TGTGCCAGCAGTCCGCCGGTCCGGTCCTATGAGCAGTTCTTC. It codes for CASSPPVRSYEQFF. V is TRBV12-3 or TRBV12-4 and J is TRBJ2-1; D gene ambiguous. The CDR3 contains 14 residues. Trimming removed 5 bases from V and 8 bases from J, with 16 bases in between.

This chain links TRBV6-5 with TRBJ2-7; 10 nucleotides align to TRBD1. This CDR3 comprises 14 residues. The ends lost 7 bases at V and 2 bases at J; junction bases unmatched: 5. Germline V gene sequence: CDR1 MNHEY, CDR2 SVGAGI. CDR3 protein: CASTFGTGAYEQYF. CDR3 DNA: TGTGCCAGCACCTTTGGGACAGGGGCCTACGAGCAGTACTTC.

The rearrangement uses TRBV6-2 or TRBV6-3 and TRBJ1-5; D may be TRBD1 (6 bases). This CDR3 has 14 residues. The germline V gene has CDR1 MNHEY and CDR2 SVGEGT. Deletions cut 5 bases from V and 3 bases from J, with 11 bases between. The CDR3 DNA reads as TGTGCCAGCAGTCGCGACAGGATCAATCAGCCCCAGCATTTT. This codes for CASSRDRINQPQHF.

In its sample, this clonotype was seen a few times. The V and J genes are TRBV6-5 and TRBJ2-4, with 9 bases aligning to TRBD2. The CDR3 is 15 residues long. V gave up 6 bases and J gave up 6 bases; unmatched junction bases: 9. Germline V gene data show CDR1 as MNHEY and CDR2 as SVGAGI. In DNA form, the CDR3 reads TGTGCCAGCAGGGATAGCGGGAGCGGGGGAAACATTCAGTACTTC. As protein: CASRDSGSGGNIQYF.

With respect to this clonotype: Being one base from a much bigger clone, this may be a read error. CDR3 residues: CAGGRQGNNSPLHF. DNA of the CDR3: TGTGCCGGCGGGAGACAGGGGAATAATTCACCCCTCCACTTT. The J gene is TRBJ1-6, the V gene TRBV27; 8 bases agree with TRBD1. Looked up from germline, CDR1 is MNHEY and CDR2 is SMNVEV (reference sequence). The CDR3 covers 14 residues. Trimming removed 11 bases from V and 5 bases from J; junction bases left unmatched: 8.

The gene calls are TRBV7-6 and TRBJ2-1; TRBD1 or TRBD2 may be the D gene (6 bases each). CDR1 is SGHVS and CDR2 is FNYEAQ in the germline V gene. Trimming left V 2 bases short and J 3 bases short, with 14 bases between. The CDR3 runs 16 residues. CDR3 nucleotide sequence: TGTGCCAGCAGCTTATCCGGGGGCGCCCTCTACAATGAGCAGTTCTTC. It yields the protein CASSLSGGALYNEQFF. The full variable domain, rest sourced from reference TRBV7-6 and TRBJ2-1, is GAGVSQSPRYKVTKRGQDVALRCDPISGHVSLYWYRQALGQGPEFLTYFNYEAQQDKSGLPNDRFSAERPEGSISTLTIQRTEQRDSAMYRCASSLSGGALYNEQFFGPGTRLTVL.

The chain links TRBV6-5 to TRBJ2-7; D tentatively reads TRBD1 or TRBD2 (5 bases each). CDR1 is MNHEY and CDR2 is SVGAGI in the germline V gene. V lost 5 bases and J 2 bases, leaving 13 bases between the germline ends. The CDR3 extends over 14 amino acids. Here the CDR3 reads CASSGDGTPYEQYF. For the CDR3, the DNA is TGTGCCAGCAGTGGTGACGGGACGCCCTACGAGCAGTACTTC.

This clonotype was detected a few times. The chain carries TRBV28 and TRBJ1-3; no reliable D call. The length of the CDR3 is 12 residues. Germline assignment: CDR1 MDHEN and CDR2 SYDVKM. V shed 3 bases and J shed 6 bases, with 6 bases lying between them. CDR3 sequence reads: CASSLAANTIYF. CDR3 DNA sequence: TGTGCCAGCAGTTTGGCGGCAAACACCATATATTTT.

This clonotype is deemed medium-sized (0.01 to 0.1%). The chain uses TRBV30 and TRBJ1-6, with no clear D. CDR1 and CDR2 from the germline V gene are GTSNPN and SVGIG (reference sequence). V was cut by 7 bases and J by 14 bases, with 12 bases left in between. The CDR3 is made up of 10 amino acids. This CDR3 reads CAFKSRALHF. The CDR3 DNA reads as TGTGCCTTCAAATCACGGGCCCTCCACTTT.

This clonotype is medium-sized by share. The chain employs TRBV6-5 and TRBJ1-2; D gene unclear. The germline V gene has CDR1 MNHEY and CDR2 SVGAGI. The CDR3 has 13 amino acids. V shed 6 bases and J shed 3 bases, with 11 bases lying between them. CDR3: CASRDPMHYGYTF. The CDR3 bases are TGTGCCAGCAGGGACCCCATGCACTATGGCTACACCTTC.

The chain combines TRBV7-9 with TRBJ1-1; 8 bases align to TRBD1. Germline CDR1 SEHNR, CDR2 FQNEAQ (reference sequence). The length of the CDR3 is 12 residues. V lost 5 bases and J lost 6; bases outside the gene matches: 2. CDR3 amino acids: CASSPTGAEAFF. CDR3 bases: TGTGCCAGCAGCCCGACAGGGGCTGAAGCTTTCTTT.

This clonotype is labeled medium-sized (0.01 to 0.1%). The V and J genes are TRBV15 and TRBJ2-2; tentative D call: TRBD1 (6 bases). The V gene's germline CDR1 is LNHNV and CDR2 YYDKDF (reference sequence). The V gene lost 0 bases and the J gene lost 4 bases, with 15 bases spanning the gap. The CDR3 runs 17 residues. In DNA, the CDR3 is TGTGCCACCAGCAGAGATATCGTTTCCAGGGGCACCGGGGAGCTGTTTTTT. Translating gives CATSRDIVSRGTGELFF.

This clonotype was recorded at least ten times. The J gene is TRBJ2-5, the V gene TRBV6-1; 8 positions match TRBD1. Germline V gene sequence: CDR1 MNHNS, CDR2 SASEGT. CDR3 size: 14 residues. V was pared by 2 bases and J by 2 bases, with 1 base of the junction left unmatched. In DNA form, the CDR3 reads TGTGCCAGCAGTGAATACAGGGGGCAAGAGACCCAGTACTTC. Protein: CASSEYRGQETQYF.

This clonotype was seen a few times. V usage is TRBV28 and J usage is TRBJ2-3, with TRBD2 as a possible D gene (7 bases). This CDR3 comprises 14 residues. CDR1 and CDR2 from the germline V gene are MDHEN and SYDVKM. Trimming removed 6 bases from V and 4 bases from J, with 14 bases in between. Here the CDR3 DNA reads TGTGCCAGCAGGTCGGGGGGCGCAGCAGATACGCAGTATTTT. This translates into CASRSGGAADTQYF.

This clonotype occurred many times. The chain has TRBV6-5 and TRBJ2-3; 7 bases are a match to TRBD1. The CDR3 totals 16 residues. Losses at the gene ends were 5 bases for V and 2 bases for J; bases not matched to a gene: 10. Germline CDR1 is MNHEY and CDR2 is SVGAGI. CDR3: CASSVNRDSYTDTQYF. CDR3 coding DNA: TGTGCCAGCAGTGTAAACCGGGACAGTTACACAGATACGCAGTATTTT.

By frequency in the sample, this clonotype is medium-sized (0.01 to 0.1%). V gene TRBV29-1 combines with J gene TRBJ2-7; D is possibly TRBD1 or TRBD2 (6 bases each). Trimming shortened V by 7 bases and J by 3 bases, and 16 bases separated the two germline ends. CDR3 size: 13 residues. Germline CDR1 is SQVTM and CDR2 is ANQGSEA. This CDR3 reads CSAYMGGGYEQYF. The CDR3 DNA follows: TGCAGCGCTTACATGGGGGGCGGCTACGAGCAGTACTTC.

The V gene is TRBV6-6, the J gene TRBJ1-1; 9 nucleotides line up with TRBD1. Germline loops: CDR1 MNHNY, CDR2 SVGAGI (reference sequence). Trimming took 5 bases from V and 6 from J; bases not matched to a gene: 7. This CDR3 is built from 14 residues. The CDR3 DNA is TGTGCCAGCAGTACCACAGGGGGCCGGCCTGAAGCTTTCTTT. Translated: CASSTTGGRPEAFF.